Sequencing of this T cell receptor (beta chain) was carried out in a study of cytomegalovirus exposure and HLA in healthy donors. Germline-derived CDR1 and CDR2 are SGHRS and YFSETQ. This CDR3 comprises 12 residues. Trimming stripped 4 bases from V and 5 bases from J, with 8 bases between. Use of 60 Vbeta and 13 Jbeta primers characterized the PCR. The protocol was immunoSEQ multiplex PCR, while the TCRdb copy is restricted to in-frame clones and leaves out a portion. The sample records 160,000 or so clones, roughly 76% being singletons. The sample consisted of PBMCs. The receptor's source is a woman aged 45-59 years in good health and CMV-seronegative. V and J are TRBV5-1 and TRBJ2-3, with no clear D. The CDR3 coding sequence is TGCGCCAGCAGCCACATTGGAGATACGCAGTATTTT. Amino acids: CASSHIGDTQYF.